Listed here are 2 T cell receptor beta chains from one sample, sequenced in a study of early T cells in non-severe SARS-CoV-2 infection. Using its own MiXCR run on the 5' RACE reads, TCRdb lists one record per CDR3 protein. This table has fewer than 55,000 distinct CDR3 sequences, approximately 6.5% appearing once. This specimen was whole blood, taken at baseline. The receptors were gathered from an adult who was a healthcare worker with PCR-confirmed SARS-CoV-2 infection or an uninfected control (not recorded which).

This clonotype was counted ten times or more. The V gene is TRBV28, the J gene TRBJ2-2, with 7 positions matching TRBD2. The CDR3 is 13 amino acids. V was clipped by 11 bases and J by 1 base; unmatched bases: 4. Germline lookup yields CDR1 MDHEN and CDR2 SYDVKM. Here the CDR3 DNA reads TGTGCCGGGGGAGGGCGGAACACCGGGGAGCTGTTTTTT. It codes for CAGGGRNTGELFF. Variable domain in full (rest from reference TRBV28 and TRBJ2-2): DVKVTQSSRYLVKRTGEKVFLECVQDMDHENMFWYRQDPGLGLRLIYFSYDVKMKEKGDIPEGYSVSREKKERFSLILESASTNQTSMYLCAGGGRNTGELFFGEGSRLTVL.

There are many counts of this clonotype. The V call is TRBV7-6, the J call TRBJ1-2, with 10 bases identical to TRBD1. In germline, CDR1 is SGHVS, CDR2 FNYEAQ. The CDR3 extends over 19 amino acids. V lost 0 bases to trimming and J lost 4 bases; unmatched junction nucleotides: 14. The CDR3 loop reads CASSLAARGGTGEGYGYTF. In DNA form, the CDR3 reads TGTGCCAGCAGCTTAGCGGCCCGCGGAGGGACAGGGGAGGGCTATGGCTACACCTTC.